One and the same sample provided the 18 T cell receptor beta chains below, sequenced in a study of cytomegalovirus exposure and HLA in healthy donors. The PCR was carried out with 60 Vbeta primers and 13 Jbeta primers. Only in-frame clones appear in the TCRdb table, and some are missing; sequencing was by immunoSEQ multiplex PCR. The sample has roughly 150,000 clones; over 70% are singletons. Sequencing was performed on PBMCs. These receptors came from a boy aged 2 to 10 in good health and CMV-seronegative.

This clone has more than one count but fewer than ten. The genes are TRBV4-2 and TRBJ1-1, with D hard to call. The CDR3 length is 12 residues. CDR1 LGHNA and CDR2 YNFKEQ come from the germline V gene. V was cut by 4 bases and J by 1 base, with 4 bases left in between. The CDR3 loop is CASSPGNTEAFF. CDR3 DNA sequence: TGTGCCAGCAGCCCAGGGAACACTGAAGCTTTCTTT.

As concerns this clone: Compared with germline, one end of the junction differs, possibly owing to a read error. The V gene is TRBV7-7, the J gene TRBJ2-4, with TRBD1 matching over 9 bases. The CDR3 sequence is 12 residues long. Germline V gives CDR1 SSHAT, CDR2 FNYEAQ (reference sequence). The CDR3 region is CASSRGTGSQYF. CDR3 sequence (DNA): TGTGCTAGCAGCCGAGGGACAGGGAGCCAGTACTTC.

The chain uses TRBV4-1 and TRBJ1-2; 7 nucleotides match TRBD1. The V segment lost 8 bases and the J segment 2 bases; nucleotides outside the gene matches: 11. The germline V gene encodes CDR1 MGHRA and CDR2 YSYEKL. CDR3 length: 15 amino acids. CDR3 DNA sequence: TGCGCCAGCGGCCCCCGGGGCAGGGGGAACTATGGCTACACCTTC. Protein product: CASGPRGRGNYGYTF.

The V gene is TRBV27, the J gene TRBJ2-5, with D maybe TRBD2 (5 bases). This CDR3 has 14 amino acids. V was pared by 5 bases and J by 4 bases, with 14 bases between. Germline assignment: CDR1 MNHEY and CDR2 SMNVEV (reference sequence). CDR3 amino acids: CASSSRSRGETQYF. The CDR3 coding sequence is TGTGCCAGCAGTAGCAGGAGCCGGGGAGAGACCCAGTACTTC.

V and J are TRBV7-9 and TRBJ2-5; the D gene is possibly TRBD2 (5 bases). Germline V gives CDR1 SEHNR, CDR2 FQNEAQ (reference sequence). V was clipped by 9 bases and J by 5 bases, with 13 bases between them. The CDR3 is 12 amino acids. In nucleotides, the CDR3 is TGTGCCAGTACCGGACTGCGCGAGACCCAGTACTTC. Translating gives CASTGLRETQYF.

V gene TRBV27 combines with J gene TRBJ1-6; D uncertain. The CDR3 extends over 15 amino acids. Trimming left V 6 bases short and J 6 bases short, with 15 bases between. Germline values: CDR1 MNHEY, CDR2 SMNVEV (reference sequence). The CDR3 DNA sequence: TGTGCCAGCAGCCTAGCGGCAAGTCCTAATTCACCCCTCCACTTT. Amino acids: CASSLAASPNSPLHF.

V and J are TRBV27 and TRBJ1-2; D is unclear. CDR3 length: 11 amino acids. V was clipped by 5 bases and J by 8 bases, with 9 bases between them. In germline, CDR1 is MNHEY, CDR2 SMNVEV (reference sequence). The CDR3, as DNA: TGTGCCAGCAGTCGGGGAAGCGGCTACACCTTC. It specifies CASSRGSGYTF.

The chain joins TRBV7-2 to TRBJ2-1; 8 positions agree with TRBD2. This CDR3 contains 14 residues. The trim removed 5 bases at V and 7 bases at J, leaving 7 bases unmatched. Per germline, CDR1 SGHTA and CDR2 FQGNSA. The CDR3 sequence is CASSLRAGANEQFF. The CDR3 nucleotides are TGTGCCAGCAGCCTGCGAGCGGGAGCGAATGAGCAGTTCTTC.

The V and J genes are TRBV19 and TRBJ2-3, with D maybe TRBD2 (7 bases). In germline, CDR1 is LNHDA, CDR2 SQIVND (reference sequence). The CDR3 runs to 16 residues. V gave up 3 bases and J gave up 1 base, with 14 bases separating them. The CDR3, as DNA: TGTGCCAGTAGTATCGACGGGGGGCGGGGCACAGATACGCAGTATTTT. Translation: CASSIDGGRGTDTQYF. The full variable domain, completed using reference TRBV19 and TRBJ2-3, is DGGITQSPKYLFRKEGQNVTLSCEQNLNHDAMYWYRQDPGQGLRLIYYSQIVNDFQKGDIAEGYSVSREKKESFPLTVTSAQKNPTAFYLCASSIDGGRGTDTQYFGPGTRLTVL.

V is TRBV7-2 and J is TRBJ2-3; TRBD2 matches 8 bases. Looked up from germline, CDR1 is SGHTA and CDR2 is FQGNSA. The CDR3 has 18 amino acids. Trimming took 2 bases from V and 0 from J; bases not matched to a gene: 10. CDR3 loop: CASSLSSIAGPSTDTQYF. The CDR3 nucleotides are TGTGCCAGCAGCTTAAGTTCTATAGCGGGACCTAGCACAGATACGCAGTATTTT. Complete variable domain (other parts from reference TRBV7-2 and TRBJ2-3): GAGVSQSPSNKVTEKGKDVELRCDPISGHTALYWYRQSLGQGLEFLIYFQGNSAPDKSGLPSDRFSAERTGGSVSTLTIQRTQQEDSAVYLCASSLSSIAGPSTDTQYFGPGTRLTVL.

V is TRBV9 and J is TRBJ1-1, with D perhaps matching TRBD1 (5 bases). CDR3 length: 15 amino acids. Looked up from germline, CDR1 is SGDLS and CDR2 is YYNGEE. Trimming took 0 bases from V and 2 from J, leaving 11 bases between them. The CDR3 region is CASSVAGIPNTEAFF. The DNA for the CDR3 is TGTGCCAGCAGCGTAGCAGGGATCCCAAACACTGAAGCTTTCTTT.

This clone was seen only a few times. V and J are TRBV9 and TRBJ2-7; 10 bases align to TRBD2. J gave up 0 bases and V 3 bases, and 3 bases lay outside the gene matches. The germline V gene encodes CDR1 SGDLS and CDR2 YYNGEE. The length of the CDR3 is 15 residues. The CDR3 nucleotides read TGTGCCAGCAGCGCCTCTAGCGGGAGCTCCTACGAGCAGTACTTC. Protein sequence: CASSASSGSSYEQYF.

This clone was detected only once. The V call is TRBV2, the J call TRBJ2-2, with 7 bases identical to TRBD1. The CDR3 contains 14 residues. The trim removed 6 bases at V and 3 bases at J, leaving 4 bases unmatched. The germline gives CDR1 SNHLY, CDR2 FYNNEI. CDR3 residues: CASREQGYTGELFF. The CDR3 nucleotides read TGTGCCAGCAGAGAACAGGGGTACACCGGGGAGCTGTTTTTT.

V is TRBV4-3 and J is TRBJ1-4; D uncertain. This CDR3 spans 13 amino acids. V lost 2 bases to trimming and J lost 5 bases, with 6 bases between them. The germline V gene has CDR1 LGHNA and CDR2 YSLEER. The CDR3 region has the DNA TGCGCCAGCAGCCAACTCACAAATGAAAAACTGTTTTTT. It translates to CASSQLTNEKLFF.

V and J are TRBV7-9 and TRBJ2-1, with TRBD2 matching over 11 bases. Unmatched junction bases numbered 4, after V lost 3 bases and J lost 3 bases. The CDR3 contains 16 residues. Germline CDR1 reads SEHNR; CDR2 reads FQNEAQ (reference sequence). CDR3 residues: CASSLVGTSGYNEQFF. CDR3 nucleotides: TGTGCCAGCAGCTTGGTGGGGACTAGCGGCTACAATGAGCAGTTCTTC.

The chain is built from TRBV14 and TRBJ2-7; 7 bases agree with TRBD1. The CDR3 is 15 residues long. V shed 2 bases, J shed 7 bases, and the junction held 11 bases outside the gene matches. Per germline, CDR1 SGHDN and CDR2 FVKESK. This CDR3 reads CASSQILTGDGEQYF. The CDR3 region has the DNA TGTGCCAGCAGCCAAATTCTAACAGGGGACGGGGAGCAGTACTTC.

This rearrangement joins TRBV9 to TRBJ2-1, with 12 bases identical to TRBD2. With V trimmed by 3 bases and J by 10 bases, 11 bases remained unmatched. The CDR3 totals 16 residues. The germline CDR1 and CDR2 sequences are SGDLS and YYNGEE. CDR3 in DNA: TGTGCCAGCAGCGCAAACACTAGCGGGGGGCTGTCGGAGCAGTTCTTC. It yields the protein CASSANTSGGLSEQFF.

The rearrangement joins TRBV27 to TRBJ2-1; 14 positions match TRBD2. V was clipped by 2 bases and J by 6 bases; unmatched bases: 9. Germline CDR1 MNHEY, CDR2 SMNVEV (reference sequence). The CDR3 is 18 amino acids. Here the CDR3 reads CASSLTPGLAGVPNEQFF. In DNA, the CDR3 is TGTGCCAGCAGTTTAACCCCGGGACTAGCGGGAGTCCCCAATGAGCAGTTCTTC.